This passage covers 32 T cell receptor beta chains from one sample sequenced in a study of T cells after yellow fever vaccination. Via MiXCR, TCRdb re-called the 5' RACE reads, giving one row per CDR3 protein. Among about 310,000 distinct CDR3 sequences, roughly 3.5% were seen once, and the ten largest hold roughly a quarter. Material: PBMCs, obtained on the day of the yellow fever booster vaccination. The source is a man aged 18 to 29 who received the YFV17D yellow fever vaccine.

This clonotype has more than one count but fewer than ten. This chain joins TRBV2 and TRBJ2-5; possible D gene TRBD1, 5 bases. This CDR3 spans 11 amino acids. The germline gives CDR1 SNHLY, CDR2 FYNNEI. Trimming pared 6 bases from V and 13 bases from J, leaving 15 bases between. The CDR3 spells CASRRLAGLYF. CDR3 DNA sequence: TGTGCCAGCAGACGTCTTGCAGGGTTGTACTTC.

This rearrangement joins TRBV10-3 to TRBJ2-6; D gene unclear. The V gene lost 5 bases and the J gene lost 1 base, with 9 bases spanning the gap. Germline V gives CDR1 ENHRY, CDR2 SYGVKD. The CDR3 runs to 15 residues. Written as DNA, the CDR3 is TGTGCCATCAGTCCCAGCCTATCTGGGGCCAACGTCCTGACTTTC. As protein: CAISPSLSGANVLTF.

The table lists this clonotype with many counts. The chain uses TRBV6-6 and TRBJ2-7; D is unresolved. This CDR3 has 13 residues. The V and J ends lost 6 bases and 5 bases respectively, with 14 bases between them. The V gene's germline CDR1 is MNHNY and CDR2 SVGAGI (reference sequence). CDR3 bases: TGTGCCAGCAGCCCACAGAGAAAGGACGAGCAGTACTTC. This sequence encodes CASSPQRKDEQYF.

In this sample, this clonotype turned up many times. CDR3 region: CASSSGTDETQYF. The CDR3 coding sequence is TGTGCCAGCAGCTCCGGGACAGACGAGACCCAGTACTTC. The chain uses TRBV5-6 and TRBJ2-5; 7 positions agree with TRBD1. Germline CDR1 SGHDT, CDR2 YYEEEE. Trimming removed 3 bases from V and 5 bases from J; junction bases left unmatched: 4. This CDR3 has 13 amino acids.

In this sample, this clonotype turned up many times. The CDR3 is CASSFKDSLDWETQYF. As DNA, the CDR3 is TGCGCCAGCAGCTTTAAGGACAGCCTAGACTGGGAGACCCAGTACTTC. The chain joins TRBV5-1 to TRBJ2-5; D perhaps matches TRBD1 (6 bases). V was clipped by 2 bases and J by 5 bases, with 19 bases between them. Germline CDR1 SGHRS, CDR2 YFSETQ. This CDR3 comprises 16 residues.

The genes are TRBV15 and TRBJ2-7; the D gene could be TRBD1 or TRBD2 (5 bases each). CDR3 length: 16 residues. Germline V gene sequence: CDR1 LNHNV, CDR2 YYDKDF (reference sequence). The V end lost 0 bases, the J end lost 2 bases, and 14 bases lay between the germline ends. CDR3 DNA sequence: TGTGCCACCAGCAGAGATCGTGGGGGACCGACCTACGAGCAGTACGTC. It yields the protein CATSRDRGGPTYEQYV.

This clonotype was observed many times. The chain is built from TRBV5-1 and TRBJ1-4; TRBD1 matches at 11 bases. CDR3 length: 14 residues. V shed 2 bases and J 8 bases; nucleotides not matched to a gene: 2. Germline-derived CDR1 and CDR2 are SGHRS and YFSETQ. The CDR3 nucleotides read TGCGCCAGCAGCTTCGGACAGGGGGCAGAAAAACTGTTTTTT. It yields the protein CASSFGQGAEKLFF.

This clonotype was counted between two and nine times. The chain combines TRBV6-5 with TRBJ1-4, with a possible D match to TRBD1 (5 bases). The CDR3 runs 15 residues. CDR1 MNHEY and CDR2 SVGAGI come from the germline V gene. The V end was cut by 0 bases, the J end by 7 bases, with 12 bases between. The CDR3 coding sequence is TGTGCCAGCAGTTACTCGAACCCGCAGGGTGAAAAACTGTTTTTT. It is translated as CASSYSNPQGEKLFF.

This clonotype has ten or more counts. The J gene is TRBJ1-1, the V gene TRBV7-6; D uncertain. In germline, CDR1 is SGHVS, CDR2 FNYEAQ. V lost 3 bases and J lost 1, with 9 bases in between. This CDR3 is 14 amino acids long. CDR3 in DNA: TGTGCCAGCAGCTTGTGGGGATGGAACACTGAAGCTTTCTTT. Translating gives CASSLWGWNTEAFF.

This clonotype came up many times. The chain employs TRBV7-9 and TRBJ1-4, with TRBD1 identical over 7 bases. This CDR3 region has 14 residues. Trimming cost V 7 bases and J 4 bases; bases outside gene matches: 6. Germline lookup yields CDR1 SEHNR and CDR2 FQNEAQ (reference sequence). CDR3: CASNTGQLNEKLFF. CDR3 DNA: TGTGCCAGCAACACGGGACAGCTTAATGAAAAACTGTTTTTT.

This clonotype was counted many times. The chain has TRBV7-2 and TRBJ2-5, with TRBD2 identical over 11 bases. The J segment lost 4 bases and the V segment lost 5 bases, leaving 6 bases of the junction unmatched. The CDR3 consists of 15 residues. Germline V gene data show CDR1 as SGHTA and CDR2 as FQGNSA. For the CDR3, the DNA is TGTGCCAGCAGCCCCCTAGCGGGGGGTAGAGAGACCCAGTACTTC. It encodes CASSPLAGGRETQYF. Based on the CDR3 plus reference TRBV7-2 and TRBJ2-5, the full variable domain is GAGVSQSPSNKVTEKGKDVELRCDPISGHTALYWYRQSLGQGLEFLIYFQGNSAPDKSGLPSDRFSAERTGGSVSTLTIQRTQQEDSAVYLCASSPLAGGRETQYFGPGTRLLVL.

V is TRBV28 and J is TRBJ1-6; weak D call: TRBD1 (6 bases). The ends were cut back, 6 bases at V and 0 bases at J, with 9 bases in the middle. Looked up from germline, CDR1 is MDHEN and CDR2 is SYDVKM. The CDR3 has 15 residues. The CDR3 sequence is CASRKQGSYNSPLHF. The CDR3 nucleotides read TGTGCCAGCAGAAAACAGGGCTCCTATAATTCACCCCTCCACTTT.

This clonotype was recorded at least ten times. This CDR3 is CASSLGRGELDTQYF. The CDR3 DNA sequence: TGCGCCAGCAGCTTGGGGCGGGGAGAACTAGATACGCAGTATTTT. The rearrangement uses TRBV5-1 and TRBJ2-3; D is possibly TRBD2 (6 bases). The CDR3 contains 15 residues. With 0 bases removed from V and 5 bases from J, the gap between germline ends came to 13 bases. Germline V gene sequence: CDR1 SGHRS, CDR2 YFSETQ.

This chain links TRBV19 with TRBJ2-7, with 9 bases matching TRBD1. In germline, CDR1 is LNHDA, CDR2 SQIVND (reference sequence). The length of the CDR3 is 13 residues. Trimming at V came to 4 bases and at J to 6 bases, leaving 4 bases not matched to a gene. CDR3 residues: CASSTTGGVEQYF. The CDR3 DNA reads as TGTGCCAGTAGTACGACAGGGGGAGTCGAGCAGTACTTC.

V is TRBV5-1 and J is TRBJ2-7, with D perhaps matching TRBD1 or TRBD2 (5 bases each). V was trimmed by 0 bases and J by 2 bases, leaving 12 bases between them. The CDR3 runs 15 residues. Germline V CDR1 and CDR2: SGHRS, YFSETQ. For the CDR3, the DNA is TGCGCCAGCAGCTTGGTTGGGACCGCGACCTACGAGCAGTACTTC. Translation: CASSLVGTATYEQYF.

This clonotype was seen at least ten times. The CDR3 here is CASSPPRGGTETQYF. The CDR3 DNA is TGTGCCAGCTCACCACCCCGCGGGGGGACCGAGACCCAGTACTTC. The chain is built from TRBV18 and TRBJ2-5; 8 bases align to TRBD2. The CDR3 is 15 residues long. Germline values: CDR1 KGHSH, CDR2 LQKENI. V trimming: 0 bases; J trimming: 5 bases; junction bases outside the gene matches: 5.

This rearrangement joins TRBV4-3 to TRBJ1-1; D is ambiguous. The CDR3 runs 13 residues. The germline gives CDR1 LGHNA, CDR2 YSLEER. Trimming removed 1 base at V and 5 bases at J, with 8 bases between. This CDR3 reads CASSQGTGTEAFF. CDR3 bases: TGCGCCAGCAGCCAAGGGACGGGGACTGAAGCTTTCTTT.

CDR3 region: CASSQHSASNEKLFF. In DNA, the CDR3 is TGTGCCAGCAGCCAACACAGCGCAAGTAATGAAAAACTGTTTTTT. V gene TRBV14 combines with J gene TRBJ1-4; D gene uncertain. Germline V lookup: CDR1 SGHDN, CDR2 FVKESK. The length of the CDR3 is 15 residues. V shed 2 bases and J shed 4 bases, with 11 bases lying between them.

This clonotype came up many times. The rearrangement uses TRBV20-1 and TRBJ2-5; 9 positions agree with TRBD1. This CDR3 is built from 14 residues. The junction had 9 bases not matched to a gene; V was cut back by 5 bases and J by 5 bases. CDR1 is DFQATT and CDR2 is SNEGSKA in the germline V gene (reference sequence). The CDR3 here is CSAGTGREGETQYF. The CDR3 DNA sequence: TGCAGTGCTGGGACAGGGAGGGAGGGGGAGACCCAGTACTTC.

This clonotype was observed many times. This sequence joins TRBV12-3 or TRBV12-4 and TRBJ1-5, with D maybe TRBD1 (5 bases). Deletions cut 3 bases from V and 6 bases from J, with 15 bases between. The CDR3 contains 15 residues. CDR3 residues: CASSLGVLTSQPQHF. In DNA, the CDR3 is TGTGCCAGCAGTTTGGGGGTTTTGACGTCTCAGCCCCAGCATTTT.

Many counts were recorded for this clonotype. The chain links TRBV4-2 to TRBJ2-4, with D perhaps TRBD1 or TRBD2 (6 bases each). This CDR3 contains 16 residues. V lost 4 bases to trimming and J lost 9 bases, with 22 bases between them. Germline values: CDR1 LGHNA, CDR2 YNFKEQ. CDR3 DNA sequence: TGTGCCAGCAGCCCCCCCCCGGGGCAAGGGGGGTCCATTCAGTACTTC. This encodes CASSPPPGQGGSIQYF.

This clonotype was detected many times. The rearrangement joins TRBV29-1 to TRBJ1-2, with 10 bases fitting TRBD1. Per germline, CDR1 SQVTM and CDR2 ANQGSEA. J gave up 5 bases and V 8 bases, and 17 bases lay outside the gene matches. The CDR3 totals 16 residues. The CDR3 DNA follows: TGCAGCTCACTCGGACAGGGGGAAGGGGCCAGGTATGGCTACACCTTC. Its translation: CSSLGQGEGARYGYTF.

This clonotype was seen repeatedly, ten times or more. DNA of the CDR3: TGCGCCAGCAGCCCGCAGGGGGGGTCTGGCGAGCAGTACTTC. It encodes CASSPQGGSGEQYF. The chain joins TRBV4-3 to TRBJ2-7; TRBD1 or TRBD2 may be the D gene (7 bases each). Trimming took 4 bases from V and 6 from J, leaving 16 bases between them. The CDR3 consists of 14 residues. Looked up from germline, CDR1 is LGHNA and CDR2 is YSLEER.

This clonotype has a count of ten or more. The V and J genes are TRBV20-1 and TRBJ1-2; D is ambiguous. The V gene lost 0 bases and the J gene lost 4 bases, with 6 bases spanning the gap. This CDR3 is 12 amino acids long. The germline V gene has CDR1 DFQATT and CDR2 SNEGSKA (reference sequence). This chain's CDR3 is CSARERVYGYTF. The CDR3 DNA follows: TGCAGTGCTAGAGAACGGGTCTATGGCTACACCTTC.

This clonotype was seen ten or more times. DNA of the CDR3: TGTGCCAGCAGTAGACTAGCGGGGGTCGATACCTACGAGCAGTACTTC. It translates to CASSRLAGVDTYEQYF. This chain uses TRBV6-1 with TRBJ2-7; 12 bases agree with TRBD2. CDR3 length equals 16 residues. V shed 5 bases, J shed 2 bases, and the junction held 7 bases outside the gene matches. Germline V CDR1 and CDR2: MNHNS, SASEGT.

This clonotype was picked up many times. The V call is TRBV6-1, the J call TRBJ2-7, with a possible D match to TRBD2 (5 bases). V was cut by 4 bases and J by 7 bases, with 14 bases left in between. The CDR3 covers 13 residues. The germline CDR1 and CDR2 sequences are MNHNS and SASEGT. The CDR3 loop reads CASSVPEGTEQYV. CDR3 DNA: TGTGCCAGCAGTGTTCCTGAGGGCACTGAGCAGTACGTC.

V and J are TRBV7-2 and TRBJ1-5; D gene ambiguous. This CDR3 spans 16 amino acids. With 4 bases removed from V and 4 bases from J, the gap between germline ends came to 17 bases. The germline CDR1 and CDR2 sequences are SGHTA and FQGNSA. The CDR3 loop is CASSWPPAFNNQPQHF. The CDR3 DNA follows: TGTGCCAGCAGCTGGCCCCCGGCCTTTAATAATCAGCCCCAGCATTTT.

This clonotype was detected a few times. The chain recombines TRBV5-4 with TRBJ2-7; perhaps TRBD2 as D (5 bases). Germline lookup yields CDR1 SGHNT and CDR2 YYREEE (reference sequence). The CDR3 runs 12 residues. V lost 4 bases, J lost 7 bases, and 12 bases lay in between. The CDR3 loop is CASSGQTGEQYV. In nucleotides, the CDR3 is TGTGCCAGCAGCGGGCAGACGGGAGAGCAGTACGTC.

This clonotype was found a few times. The chain is built from TRBV19 and TRBJ2-7; 7 bases align to TRBD1. CDR3 length: 14 amino acids. CDR1 is LNHDA and CDR2 is SQIVND in the germline V gene (reference sequence). J lost 5 bases, V lost 5 bases, and 9 bases had no gene match. The CDR3 reads CASSPRTGGNEQYF. The CDR3 coding sequence is TGTGCCAGTAGTCCACGGACAGGTGGAAACGAGCAGTACTTC.

This clonotype was seen ten or more times. CDR3 bases: TGTGCCATCAGTGGGGATGGTTATGGCGGCTACACCTTC. Translation gives CAISGDGYGGYTF. The chain joins TRBV10-3 to TRBJ1-2, with D uncertain. V was cut by 4 bases and J by 8 bases, with 14 bases left in between. The CDR3 loop spans 13 amino acids. The germline V gene encodes CDR1 ENHRY and CDR2 SYGVKD.

Ten or more counts support this clonotype. The CDR3 loop is CASTPGAGLGSPLHF. The CDR3 DNA is TGTGCCAGCACCCCAGGGGCAGGGTTAGGGTCACCCCTCCACTTT. This chain joins TRBV12-3 or TRBV12-4 and TRBJ1-6; the D gene is possibly TRBD1 (6 bases). The CDR3 sequence is 15 residues long. V was shortened by 7 bases and J by 10 bases, with 20 bases between the two germline ends.

In its sample, this clonotype was seen many times. The chain recombines TRBV7-9 with TRBJ2-3; maybe TRBD2 (5 bases). V shed 3 bases and J shed 2 bases, with 15 bases lying between them. This CDR3 has 16 amino acids. Germline assignment: CDR1 SEHNR and CDR2 FQNEAQ (reference sequence). DNA of the CDR3: TGTGCCAGCAGCTTCTTCGGGATAAGCGACACAGATACGCAGTATTTT. Protein product: CASSFFGISDTDTQYF.